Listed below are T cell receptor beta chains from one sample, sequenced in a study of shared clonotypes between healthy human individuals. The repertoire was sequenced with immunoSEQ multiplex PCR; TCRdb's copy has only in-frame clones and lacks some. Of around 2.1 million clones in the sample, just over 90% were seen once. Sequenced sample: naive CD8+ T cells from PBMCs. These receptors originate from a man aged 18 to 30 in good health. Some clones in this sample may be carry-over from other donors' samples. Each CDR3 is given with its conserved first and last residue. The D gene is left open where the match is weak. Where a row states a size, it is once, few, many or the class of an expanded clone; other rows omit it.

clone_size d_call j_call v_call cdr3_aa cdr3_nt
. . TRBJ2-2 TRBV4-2 CASSQRLGNTGELFF TGTGCCAGCAGCCAACGACTCGGCAACACCGGGGAGCTGTTTTTT
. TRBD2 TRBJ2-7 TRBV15 CATSYGTSDEQYF TGTGCCACCAGCTACGGGACTAGCGACGAGCAGTACTTC
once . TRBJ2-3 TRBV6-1 CASSVPRWTDTQYF TGTGCCAGCAGTGTACCTAGGTGGACAGATACGCAGTATTTT
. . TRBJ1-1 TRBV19 CASSIKERGTEAFF TGTGCCAGTAGTATCAAAGAGCGGGGGACTGAAGCTTTCTTT
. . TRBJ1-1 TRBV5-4 CASSAIRGDNTEAFF TGTGCCAGCAGCGCCATCAGGGGCGACAACACTGAAGCTTTCTTT
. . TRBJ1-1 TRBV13 CASSLVALGTEAFF TGTGCCAGCAGCTTAGTTGCACTGGGCACTGAAGCTTTCTTT
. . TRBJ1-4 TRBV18 CASSPTGGGSEKLFF TGTGCCAGCTCACCCACGGGCGGGGGCTCTGAAAAACTGTTTTTT
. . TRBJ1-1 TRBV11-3 CASSQTGPFVNTEAFF TGTGCCAGCAGCCAGACGGGGCCCTTTGTGAACACTGAAGCTTTCTTT
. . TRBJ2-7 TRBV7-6 CASSPGSYEQYF TGTGCCAGCAGCCCAGGGTCCTACGAGCAGTACTTC
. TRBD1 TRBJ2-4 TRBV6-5 CASSYAQGEAGNIQYF TGTGCCAGCAGTTACGCCCAGGGGGAAGCCGGAAACATTCAGTACTTC
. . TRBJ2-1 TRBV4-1 CASSQDLGRGNQEFF TGCGCCAGCAGCCAAGATTTGGGGAGGGGGAATCAAGAGTTCTTC
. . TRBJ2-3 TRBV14 CASSSRPDTQYF TGTGCCAGCAGCTCTAGACCAGATACGCAGTATTTT
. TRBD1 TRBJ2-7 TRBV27 CASSSRGPGSYEQYF TGTGCCAGCAGTTCAAGGGGGCCGGGGTCCTACGAGCAGTACTTC
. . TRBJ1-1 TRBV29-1 CSVARDIDTEAFF TGCAGCGTTGCCAGGGACATTGACACTGAAGCTTTCTTT